This TCR beta chain was identified in a study of T-cell reconstitution after alpha-beta-depleted transplantation in children. Regarding the study as a whole: When one year had passed after transplant, most T-cell counts and diversity came from newly produced T cells. Surviving recipient T cells and thymic progenitors accounted for the high day-60 TCRbeta diversity observed in some patients.

J lost 1 base, V lost 1 base, and 7 bases had no gene match. The CDR3 is 17 residues long. Researchers prepared the TCRbeta library using unique molecular identifiers, the study reports. TCRdb recomputed calls from the PCR reads with MiXCR, one row per CDR3 protein. The profile shows around 960,000 distinct CDR3 sequences, roughly 29% of them singletons. About this clonotype: The antigen is not known.

The input for sequencing was PBMCs, mostly from graft donor cells, taken 360 days after TCRalphabeta/CD19-depleted stem cell transplant. This chain joins TRBV12-3 or TRBV12-4 and TRBJ1-3; 7 nucleotides agree with TRBD1. This TCR was recovered from a boy under two years old who had a stem cell transplant for SCID, so the T cells may come from the graft donor. The CDR3 DNA reads as TGTGCCAGCAGTTTAGGACAGGGAGTCAGTTCTGGAAACACCATATATTTT. Translated: CASSLGQGVSSGNTIYF.